These T cell receptor beta chains were read from a single sample in a study of cytomegalovirus exposure and HLA in healthy donors. The assay was immunoSEQ multiplex PCR, and TCRdb's table has in-frame clones only and misses some. The sample has 120,000 to 150,000 clones, 68% seen once. Sample: PBMCs. The origin of the receptors is a man in his sixties in good health and CMV-seronegative. Both conserved end residues are part of each CDR3. The D gene is left open where the match is weak. Rows may omit the clone size; those that give it use once, few, many or a size class.

v_call	j_call	clone_size	d_call	cdr3_nt	cdr3_aa
TRBV21-1	TRBJ1-1	.	.	TGTGCCAGCAGCATCGACCCCTCAGGGGGCACTGAAGCTTTCTTT	CASSIDPSGGTEAFF
TRBV6-1	TRBJ1-5	.	.	TGTGCCAGCAGTGAAGCGGCGGATAGCAATCAGCCCCAGCATTTT	CASSEAADSNQPQHF
TRBV5-4	TRBJ2-7	few	TRBD2	TGTGCCAGCAGCTTCGGGACTAGGCCTCCCTACGAGCAGTACTTC	CASSFGTRPPYEQYF
TRBV7-9	TRBJ1-4	.	TRBD1	TGTGCCAGCAGTTTTACCGGGACAGATAATGAAAAACTGTTTTTT	CASSFTGTDNEKLFF
TRBV2	TRBJ1-2	few	.	TGTGCCAGCACAGAACAGGGAGACTATGGCTACACCTTC	CASTEQGDYGYTF
TRBV4-1	TRBJ1-6	.	TRBD1	TGCGCCAGCAGCCCACTCCCGACAGGGGCAAATTCACCCCTCCACTTT	CASSPLPTGANSPLHF
TRBV5-1	TRBJ2-7	.	TRBD1	TGCGCCAGCAAATTCCAGGGGGCCTACGAGCAGTACTTC	CASKFQGAYEQYF
TRBV5-1	TRBJ2-7	.	.	TGCGCCAGCAGCTCGGAAACAGGCTCCTACGAGCAGTACTTC	CASSSETGSYEQYF
TRBV5-6	TRBJ2-1	.	TRBD2	TGTGCCAGCAGCTACCTAGCGGGAGGGCCCTACAATGAGCAGTTCTTC	CASSYLAGGPYNEQFF
TRBV18	TRBJ1-5	.	.	TGTGCCAGCTCGTCAGGGTTTGGCAATCAGCCCCAGCATTTT	CASSSGFGNQPQHF
TRBV7-3	TRBJ2-6	.	TRBD2	TGTGCCAGCAGCTTATGGGGGGGAGTAAGGTCCGGGGCCAACGTCCTGACTTTC	CASSLWGGVRSGANVLTF
TRBV6-5	TRBJ2-2	.	.	TGTGCCAGCAGTTCCGGATCGACGGGAACCGGGGAGCTGTTTTTT	CASSSGSTGTGELFF
TRBV4-1	TRBJ2-1	.	TRBD2	TGCGCCAGCAGCTTTTTAGCGGGAGGATCCTACAATGAGCAGTTCTTC	CASSFLAGGSYNEQFF
TRBV7-9	TRBJ1-5	.	.	TGTGCCAGCAGCTTAGATCGGAGCAATCAGCCCCAGCATTTT	CASSLDRSNQPQHF
TRBV6-6	TRBJ2-2	.	TRBD1	TGTGCCACCCAACAGGGGAGCACCGGGGAGCTGTTTTTT	CATQQGSTGELFF
TRBV5-4	TRBJ2-7	few	.	TGTGCCAGCAGCTTGGTACAGATCTCCTACGAGCAGTACTTC	CASSLVQISYEQYF
TRBV28	TRBJ1-2	.	.	TGTGCCAGCAGTTTCCTACAGGATAACTATGGCTACACCTTC	CASSFLQDNYGYTF
TRBV28	TRBJ2-3	.	.	TGTGCCACCCGACTACCAGGGGGGACAGATACGCAGTATTTT	CATRLPGGTDTQYF
TRBV19	TRBJ1-6	once	.	TGTGCCAGTACCCCCGGCCACCTGGAGTCACCCCTCCACTTT	CASTPGHLESPLHF
TRBV6-6	TRBJ2-7	.	.	TGTGCCAGCAGTTACTCGCGGACTACCTCCTACGAGCAGTACTTC	CASSYSRTTSYEQYF
TRBV2	TRBJ2-7	.	TRBD2	TGTGCCAGCAGGGGACTAGCGGCCCTAGGTGAGCAGTACTTC	CASRGLAALGEQYF
TRBV14	TRBJ2-1	.	.	TGTGCCAGCAGCCGGGTAGGGGCCCCGTTCAATGAGCAGTTCTTC	CASSRVGAPFNEQFF
TRBV12-1	TRBJ2-1	.	.	TGTGCCAGCAGCTTTGCGAAGGACAGAACCTCCTACAATGAGCAGTTCTTC	CASSFAKDRTSYNEQFF
TRBV7-9	TRBJ2-5	.	TRBD2	TGTGCCAGCAGCTTAGTGGCGGGGGGACAAGAGACCCAGTACTTC	CASSLVAGGQETQYF
TRBV5-1	TRBJ1-2	.	.	TGCGCCAGCAGCTTGGAGGCGGGTATGGGTTCGGGCTACACCTTC	CASSLEAGMGSGYTF
TRBV6-6	TRBJ2-7	.	.	TGTGCCAGCAGCCCCAGGGGCCAGCACTACGAGCAGTACTTC	CASSPRGQHYEQYF
TRBV30	TRBJ1-1	once	.	TGTGCCTGGACCGGGTCCCTGAACACTGAAGCTTTCTTT	CAWTGSLNTEAFF
TRBV5-6	TRBJ1-2	.	.	TGTGCCAGCAGCTCCCGGGTAGGGGACTATGGCTACACCTTC	CASSSRVGDYGYTF
TRBV2	TRBJ2-7	.	TRBD2	TGTGCCAGCAGTGAGGTCGGGCTAGCGGGAGCCTACGAGCAGTACTTC	CASSEVGLAGAYEQYF
TRBV29-1	TRBJ2-3	few	TRBD1	TGCAGCGTTGAAGGATACAGGGGGCGCACAGATACGCAGTATTTT	CSVEGYRGRTDTQYF
TRBV7-9	TRBJ1-1	.	.	TGTGCCAGCAGCTCCCCATCGACACTGAACACTGAAGCTTTCTTT	CASSSPSTLNTEAFF
TRBV7-9	TRBJ2-1	.	.	TGTGCCAGCAGCTTACTCGGAACTAGTGTTAATGAGCAGTTCTTC	CASSLLGTSVNEQFF
TRBV28	TRBJ1-5	once	TRBD1	TGTGCCAGCAGTTCCGCCGGGACAGCGTATCAGCCCCAGCATTTT	CASSSAGTAYQPQHF